This TCR beta chain was profiled in a study of blood T cell repertoires in COVID-19. This table comes from immunoSEQ multiplex PCR, and its TCRdb copy is limited to in-frame clones, with some not included. The sample lists about 260,000 clones, 75% to 90% occurring once. Germline CDR1 and CDR2: SGHTA and FQGNSA. The V and J ends lost 1 base and 8 bases respectively, with 11 bases between them. The CDR3 runs to 14 residues. Material: PBMCs or T cells enriched from blood (not recorded which). This clonotype originated in a man aged 50-59 years who had been exposed to COVID-19. The chain combines TRBV7-2 with TRBJ1-4; TRBD1 is a possible D gene (5 bases). The CDR3: CASSLDRMGEKLFF. In DNA form, the CDR3 reads TGTGCCAGCAGCTTAGACAGGATGGGAGAAAAACTGTTTTTT.